These 9 T cell receptor beta chains share one sample of origin, sequenced in a study of blood T cell repertoires in COVID-19. TCRdb's copy holds only in-frame clones and misses some; the assay was immunoSEQ multiplex PCR. The sample includes about 380,000 clones, 81% seen only once; the top ten take around 1%. The sample taken for sequencing was peripheral blood. These receptors all come from a human donor with acute or convalescent COVID-19. The donor label of this sample is uncertain.

On this clone itself: The junction departs from the called germline gene at one end, perhaps through a read error. V usage is TRBV18 and J usage is TRBJ2-1, with 7 positions matching TRBD1. Germline assignment: CDR1 KGHSH and CDR2 LQKENI. This CDR3 region has 16 residues. CDR3 coding DNA: TGTGCCAGCTCCCCACTAAGACAGGGCACATACAATGAGCAGTTCTTC. This encodes CASSPLRQGTYNEQFF.

V is TRBV28 and J is TRBJ1-1; D is ambiguous. Germline CDR1 and CDR2: MDHEN and SYDVKM. The CDR3 loop spans 12 amino acids. V dropped 1 base and J dropped 10 bases, with 10 bases sitting between them. The CDR3 region has the DNA TGTGCCAGCAGTTTATTTCCAGCAGGAGCTTTCTTT. Protein: CASSLFPAGAFF.

The chain links TRBV29-1 to TRBJ2-1, with TRBD2 identical over 10 bases. The ends lost 7 bases at V and 5 bases at J; junction bases unmatched: 11. From germline, CDR1 is SQVTM and CDR2 ANQGSEA. The CDR3 runs 15 residues. The CDR3 region is CSARQSGRGHNEQFF. CDR3 DNA sequence: TGCAGCGCTCGACAGAGCGGGAGGGGGCACAATGAGCAGTTCTTC.

The V and J genes are TRBV4-1 and TRBJ1-1; 7 positions match TRBD1. This CDR3 spans 16 amino acids. Germline assignment: CDR1 MGHRA and CDR2 YSYEKL. V shed 2 bases and J 5 bases; nucleotides not matched to a gene: 11. The CDR3 DNA reads as TGCGCCAGCAGCCAAACGCCAGGGGGGCTAGGGACTGAAGCTTTCTTT. As protein: CASSQTPGGLGTEAFF.

The gene calls are TRBV11-2 and TRBJ1-1; D unresolved. V was trimmed by 1 base and J by 11 bases, leaving 11 bases between them. Germline values: CDR1 SGHAT, CDR2 FQNNGV. This CDR3 region has 12 residues. The CDR3 loop reads CASSLGERRAFF. The CDR3 DNA follows: TGTGCCAGCAGCTTAGGGGAGCGACGGGCTTTCTTT.

The chain links TRBV25-1 to TRBJ2-7; 7 nucleotides match TRBD1. The germline gives CDR1 MGHDK, CDR2 SYGVNS. V trimming: 6 bases; J trimming: 0 bases; junction bases outside the gene matches: 5. The CDR3 extends over 14 amino acids. The CDR3 loop is CASRLTGSSYEQYF. In DNA, the CDR3 is TGTGCCAGCAGGCTGACAGGGAGCTCCTACGAGCAGTACTTC.

V usage is TRBV19 and J usage is TRBJ2-1; TRBD2 aligns across 7 bases. Germline CDR1 reads LNHDA; CDR2 reads SQIVND (reference sequence). Trimming took 5 bases from V and 4 from J; bases not matched to a gene: 8. CDR3 length: 15 amino acids. CDR3 sequence: CASSWRDYPYNEQFF. CDR3 sequence (DNA): TGTGCCAGTAGTTGGCGGGACTATCCTTACAATGAGCAGTTCTTC.

The CDR3 DNA reads as TGTGCCAGCAGTTTCGGGACAGGGGGCAGCGGAGGGGAAGCTTTCTTT. Translated: CASSFGTGGSGGEAFF. The genes are TRBV6-5 and TRBJ1-1; the match to TRBD1 covers 12 bases. Trimming at V came to 4 bases and at J to 8 bases, leaving 11 bases not matched to a gene. Germline V CDR1 and CDR2: MNHEY, SVGAGI. This CDR3 is 16 amino acids long.

The V call is TRBV6-5, the J call TRBJ1-2; no clear D gene. V was cut by 5 bases and J by 4 bases, with 11 bases left in between. Germline CDR1 is MNHEY and CDR2 is SVGAGI. CDR3 length: 13 residues. The CDR3 DNA is TGTGCCAGCAGTATTTCACTTGCCTATGGCTACACCTTC. It yields the protein CASSISLAYGYTF.